This T cell receptor (beta chain) emerged from a study of cytomegalovirus exposure and HLA in healthy donors. Primers included in the PCR were 60 Vbeta and 13 Jbeta primers. Libraries were prepared by immunoSEQ multiplex PCR; TCRdb keeps only in-frame clonotypes and omits some of them. Of some 190,000 clones in the sample, less than 90% were seen once. Every donor was a healthy person donating bone marrow. From germline, CDR1 is SGHVS and CDR2 FNYEAQ. J was trimmed by 0 bases and V by 5 bases; bases with no gene match: 4. This CDR3 spans 15 amino acids. Material: PBMCs. The chain employs TRBV7-6 and TRBJ2-1; 7 nucleotides line up with TRBD2. This TCR was recovered from a woman aged 30 to 39 in good health and CMV-seronegative. The CDR3 DNA reads as TGTGCCAGCAGCCGAGCGGGGAGCTCCTACAATGAGCAGTTCTTC. Its protein is CASSRAGSSYNEQFF.